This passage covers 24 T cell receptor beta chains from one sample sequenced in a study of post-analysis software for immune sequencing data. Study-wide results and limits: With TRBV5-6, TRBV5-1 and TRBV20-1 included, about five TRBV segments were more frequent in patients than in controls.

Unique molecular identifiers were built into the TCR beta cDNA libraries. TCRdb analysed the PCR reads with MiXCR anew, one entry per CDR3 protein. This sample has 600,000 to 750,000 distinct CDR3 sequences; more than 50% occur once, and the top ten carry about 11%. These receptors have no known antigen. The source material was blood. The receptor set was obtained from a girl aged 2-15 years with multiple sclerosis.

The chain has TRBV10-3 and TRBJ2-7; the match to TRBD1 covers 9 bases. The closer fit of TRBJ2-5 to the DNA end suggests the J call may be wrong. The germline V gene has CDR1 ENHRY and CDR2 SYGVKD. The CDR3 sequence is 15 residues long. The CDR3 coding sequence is TGTGCCATCAGCCCTAGGACAGGGGAAGGGGAGACCCAGTACTTC. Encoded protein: CAISPRTGEGETQYF.

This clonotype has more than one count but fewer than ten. The CDR3 sequence is CAISESGGQGEDIQYF. The CDR3, as DNA: TGTGCCATCAGTGAGTCAGGTGGTCAGGGGGAGGACATTCAGTACTTC. This chain connects TRBV10-3 to TRBJ2-4, with D perhaps TRBD1 (7 bases). The length of the CDR3 is 16 residues. The V end was cut by 0 bases, the J end by 8 bases, with 17 bases between. Germline CDR1 reads ENHRY; CDR2 reads SYGVKD.

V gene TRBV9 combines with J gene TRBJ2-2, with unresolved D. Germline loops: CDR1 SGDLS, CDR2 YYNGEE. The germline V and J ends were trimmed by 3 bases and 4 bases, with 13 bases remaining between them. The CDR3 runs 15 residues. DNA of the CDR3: TGTGCCAGCAGCGCAGTTTCTACCGCCACCGGGGAGCTGTTTTTT. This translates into CASSAVSTATGELFF.

The chain's CDR3 is CASSKTGTSGFVYYNEQFF. CDR3 DNA sequence: TGCGCCAGCAGCAAGACCGGGACTAGCGGGTTTGTTTACTACAATGAGCAGTTCTTC. The chain recombines TRBV5-1 with TRBJ2-1, with 12 positions matching TRBD2. The CDR3 has 19 residues. The V segment lost 4 bases and the J segment 3 bases; nucleotides outside the gene matches: 14. Germline-derived CDR1 and CDR2 are SGHRS and YFSETQ.

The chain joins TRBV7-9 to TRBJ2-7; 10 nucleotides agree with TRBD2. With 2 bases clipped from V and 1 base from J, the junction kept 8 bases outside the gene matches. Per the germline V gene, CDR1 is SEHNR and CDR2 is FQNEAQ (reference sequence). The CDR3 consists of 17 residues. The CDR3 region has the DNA TGTGCCAGCAGCTTACGTAGCGGGAGGTCCGGTTCCTACGAGCAGTACTTC. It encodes CASSLRSGRSGSYEQYF. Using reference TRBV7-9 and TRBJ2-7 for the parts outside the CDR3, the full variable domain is DTGVSQNPRHKITKRGQNVTFRCDPISEHNRLYWYRQTLGQGPEFLTYFQNEAQLEKSRLLSDRFSAERPKGSFSTLEIQRTEQGDSAMYLCASSLRSGRSGSYEQYFGPGTRLTVT.

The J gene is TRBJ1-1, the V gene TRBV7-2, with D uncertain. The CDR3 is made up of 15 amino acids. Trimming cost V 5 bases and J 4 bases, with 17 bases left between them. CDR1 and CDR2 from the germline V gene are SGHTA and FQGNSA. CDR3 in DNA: TGTGCCAGCAGCCCCGGACTTCGTGGGGTCACTGAAGCTTTCTTT. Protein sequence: CASSPGLRGVTEAFF.

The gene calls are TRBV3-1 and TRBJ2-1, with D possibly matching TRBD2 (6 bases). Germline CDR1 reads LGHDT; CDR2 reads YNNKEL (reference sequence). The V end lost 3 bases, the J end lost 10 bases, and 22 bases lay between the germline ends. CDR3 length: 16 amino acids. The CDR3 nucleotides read TGTGCCAGCAGCCAGGAGGTAGCGGTTCCGGGATTGGAGCAGTTCTTC. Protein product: CASSQEVAVPGLEQFF.

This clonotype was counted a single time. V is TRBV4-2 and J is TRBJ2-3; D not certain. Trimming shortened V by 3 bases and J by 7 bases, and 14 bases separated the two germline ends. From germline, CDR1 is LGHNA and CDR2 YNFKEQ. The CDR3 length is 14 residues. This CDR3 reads CASSHNLNENTQYF. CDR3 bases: TGTGCCAGCAGCCACAATCTAAATGAAAATACGCAGTATTTT.

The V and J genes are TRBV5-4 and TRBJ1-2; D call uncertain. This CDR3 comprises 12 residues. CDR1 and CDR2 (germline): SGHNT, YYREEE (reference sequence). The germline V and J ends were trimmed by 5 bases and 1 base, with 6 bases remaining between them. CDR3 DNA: TGTGCCAGCAGTAAGGATAACTATGGCTACACCTTC. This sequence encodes CASSKDNYGYTF.

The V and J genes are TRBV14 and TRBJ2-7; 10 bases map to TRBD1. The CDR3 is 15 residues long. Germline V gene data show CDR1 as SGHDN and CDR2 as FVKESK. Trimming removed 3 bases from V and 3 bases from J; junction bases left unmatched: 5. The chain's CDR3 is CASSQGQGFYYEQYF. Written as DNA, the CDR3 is TGTGCCAGCAGCCAGGGACAGGGGTTTTACTACGAGCAGTACTTC. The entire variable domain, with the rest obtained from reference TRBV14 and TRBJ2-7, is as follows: EAGVTQFPSHSVIEKGQTVTLRCDPISGHDNLYWYRRVMGKEIKFLLHFVKESKQDESGMPNNRFLAERTGGTYSTLKVQPAELEDSGVYFCASSQGQGFYYEQYFGPGTRLTVT.

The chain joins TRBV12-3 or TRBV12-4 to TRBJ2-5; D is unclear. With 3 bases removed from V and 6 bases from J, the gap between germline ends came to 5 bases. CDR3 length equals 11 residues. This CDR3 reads CASSFGQTQYF. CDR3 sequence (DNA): TGTGCCAGCAGTTTTGGGCAGACCCAGTACTTC.

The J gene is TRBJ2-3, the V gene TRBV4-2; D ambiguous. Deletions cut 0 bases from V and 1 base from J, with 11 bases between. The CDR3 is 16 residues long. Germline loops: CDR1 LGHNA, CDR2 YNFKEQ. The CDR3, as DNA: TGTGCCAGCAGCCAAGATAGGCCGGAGCGCACAGATACGCAGTATTTT. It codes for CASSQDRPERTDTQYF.

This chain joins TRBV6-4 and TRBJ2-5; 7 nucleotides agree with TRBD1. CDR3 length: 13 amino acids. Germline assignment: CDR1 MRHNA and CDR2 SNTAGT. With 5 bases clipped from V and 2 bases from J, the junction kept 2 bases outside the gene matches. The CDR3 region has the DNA TGTGCCAGCAGTACAGGGGCTCAAGAGACCCAGTACTTC. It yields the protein CASSTGAQETQYF.

The CDR3 bases are TGCAGTGCTAGGCCCGGACAGGGCTCGAACTATGGCTACACCTTC. It yields the protein CSARPGQGSNYGYTF. The chain has TRBV20-1 and TRBJ1-2; TRBD1 agrees at 8 bases. This CDR3 spans 15 amino acids. Germline CDR1 and CDR2: DFQATT and SNEGSKA (reference sequence). J gave up 2 bases and V 3 bases, and 8 bases lay outside the gene matches.

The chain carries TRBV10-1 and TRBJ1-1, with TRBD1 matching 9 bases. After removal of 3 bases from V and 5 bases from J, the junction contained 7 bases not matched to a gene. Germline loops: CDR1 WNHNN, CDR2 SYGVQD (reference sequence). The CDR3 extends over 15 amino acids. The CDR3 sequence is CASSETGGAKTEAFF. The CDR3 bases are TGCGCCAGCAGTGAAACAGGGGGCGCGAAGACTGAAGCTTTCTTT.

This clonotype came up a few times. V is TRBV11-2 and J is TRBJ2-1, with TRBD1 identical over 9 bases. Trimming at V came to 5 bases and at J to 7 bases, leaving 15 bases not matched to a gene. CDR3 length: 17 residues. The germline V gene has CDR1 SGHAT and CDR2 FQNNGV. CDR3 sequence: CASSTRQGVVLGNEQFF. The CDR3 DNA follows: TGTGCCAGCAGCACCCGACAGGGGGTAGTTTTAGGGAATGAGCAGTTCTTC.

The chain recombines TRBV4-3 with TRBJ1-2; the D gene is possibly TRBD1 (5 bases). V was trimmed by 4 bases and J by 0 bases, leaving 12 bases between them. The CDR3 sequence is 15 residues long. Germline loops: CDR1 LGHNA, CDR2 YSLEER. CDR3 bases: TGCGCCAGCAGCCCGGGACGATATCCTAACTATGGCTACACCTTC. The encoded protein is CASSPGRYPNYGYTF.

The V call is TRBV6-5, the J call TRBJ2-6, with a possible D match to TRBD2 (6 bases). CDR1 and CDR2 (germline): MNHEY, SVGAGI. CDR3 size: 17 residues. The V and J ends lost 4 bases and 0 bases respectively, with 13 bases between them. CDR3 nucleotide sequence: TGTGCCAGCAGTTCCTGGGACTTGCGCTCTGGGGCCAACGTCCTGACTTTC. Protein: CASSSWDLRSGANVLTF.

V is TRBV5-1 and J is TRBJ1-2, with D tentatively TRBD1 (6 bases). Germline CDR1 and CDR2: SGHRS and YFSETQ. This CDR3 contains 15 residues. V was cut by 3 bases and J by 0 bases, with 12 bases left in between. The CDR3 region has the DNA TGCGCCAGCAGCTGGGGGGGCAGCACTAACTATGGCTACACCTTC. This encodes CASSWGGSTNYGYTF.

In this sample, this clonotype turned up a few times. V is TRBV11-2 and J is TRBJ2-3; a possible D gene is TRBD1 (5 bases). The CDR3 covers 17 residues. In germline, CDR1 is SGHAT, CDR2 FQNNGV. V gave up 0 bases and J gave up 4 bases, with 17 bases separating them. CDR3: CASSLDLAGFNADTQYF. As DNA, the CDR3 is TGTGCCAGCAGCTTAGATCTGGCAGGGTTCAACGCAGATACGCAGTATTTT.

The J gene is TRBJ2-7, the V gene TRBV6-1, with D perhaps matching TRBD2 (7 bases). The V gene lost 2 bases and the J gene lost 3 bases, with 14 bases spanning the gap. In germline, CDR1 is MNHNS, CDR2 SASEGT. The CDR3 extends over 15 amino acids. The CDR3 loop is CASSETKGGGYEQYF. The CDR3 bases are TGTGCCAGCAGTGAAACTAAGGGAGGGGGCTACGAGCAGTACTTC.

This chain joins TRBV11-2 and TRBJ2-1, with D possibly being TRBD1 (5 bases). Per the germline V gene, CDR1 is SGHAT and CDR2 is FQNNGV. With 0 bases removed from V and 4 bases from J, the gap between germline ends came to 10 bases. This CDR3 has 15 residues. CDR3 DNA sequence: TGTGCCAGCAGCTTAGATCTAGGGGTATACAATGAGCAGTTCTTC. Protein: CASSLDLGVYNEQFF.

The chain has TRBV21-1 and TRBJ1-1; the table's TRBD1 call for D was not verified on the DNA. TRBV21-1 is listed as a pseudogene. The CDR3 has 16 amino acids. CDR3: CASSKGGLALNTEAFF. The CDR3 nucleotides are TGTGCCAGCAGCAAAGGGGGGTTGGCTTTGAACACTGAAGCTTTCTTT.

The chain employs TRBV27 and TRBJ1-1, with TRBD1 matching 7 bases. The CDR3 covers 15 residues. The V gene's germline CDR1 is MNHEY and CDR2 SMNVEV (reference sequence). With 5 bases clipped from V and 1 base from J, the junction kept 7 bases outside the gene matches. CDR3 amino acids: CASSPLTGRNTEAFF. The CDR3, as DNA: TGTGCCAGCAGTCCTCTGACAGGGAGGAACACTGAAGCTTTCTTT.